This T cell receptor beta chain was observed in a study of T cell repertoires in aging, cancer and after chemotherapy. Multiplex touch-down PCR with TRB-A/B primers amplified rearranged V-D-J TRB sequences. TCRdb independently ran MiXCR on the multiplex PCR reads; one entry per CDR3 protein. Among 2,000 to 2,500 distinct CDR3 sequences listed, around 29% were seen once. CDR3 length: 17 residues. V was trimmed by 4 bases and J by 0 bases, leaving 16 bases between them. Germline V gene lookup returns CDR1 SGHRS and CDR2 YFSETQ. Peripheral blood genomic DNA, not sorted cells or RNA, was the template. The sequenced material came from blood. This TCR was sampled from a human donor in good health. This chain connects TRBV5-1 to TRBJ2-2; D may match TRBD1 or TRBD2 (5 bases each). This CDR3 reads CASSVTPGRSNTGELFF. The CDR3 DNA follows: TGCGCCAGCAGCGTAACACCGGGACGGTCGAACACCGGGGAGCTGTTTTTT.